Shown below are 7 T cell receptor beta chains from a single sample sequenced in a study of T cells and Merkel cell carcinoma outcomes. Produced via immunoSEQ multiplex PCR; TCRdb's table is partial and in-frame only. Of about 5,600 clones in the sample, roughly 80% are singletons; the top ten hold 5.5% to 7%. Sequencing was carried out using tumor tissue from Merkel cell carcinoma. The receptors stem from a human donor with Merkel cell carcinoma.

The rearrangement joins TRBV10-3 to TRBJ1-5; 7 nucleotides agree with TRBD1. The V segment lost 10 bases and the J segment 3 bases; nucleotides outside the gene matches: 6. The CDR3 loop spans 13 amino acids. Germline loops: CDR1 ENHRY, CDR2 SYGVKD. CDR3 loop: CATQGDLNQPQHF. The CDR3 nucleotides are TGTGCCACCCAGGGGGACCTCAATCAGCCCCAGCATTTT.

This sequence joins TRBV7-2 and TRBJ2-1; tentatively, D is TRBD2 (6 bases). The CDR3 extends over 16 amino acids. The germline gives CDR1 SGHTA, CDR2 FQGNSA. V was clipped by 4 bases and J by 2 bases, with 15 bases between them. Here the CDR3 reads CASSSASGVPYNEQFF. As DNA, the CDR3 is TGTGCCAGCAGCTCCGCCTCGGGGGTCCCCTACAATGAGCAGTTCTTC.

DNA of the CDR3: TGTGCCAGTAAAAGACAGGAGAACTCCTACGAGCAGTACTTC. It is translated as CASKRQENSYEQYF. This rearrangement joins TRBV19 to TRBJ2-7; maybe TRBD1 (6 bases). The germline V gene encodes CDR1 LNHDA and CDR2 SQIVND (reference sequence). The CDR3 covers 14 residues. The V and J ends lost 7 bases and 0 bases respectively, with 13 bases between them.

The chain carries TRBV18 and TRBJ2-2; 8 nucleotides line up with TRBD1. V shed 3 bases and J 5 bases; nucleotides not matched to a gene: 8. The CDR3 spans 16 residues. Germline V gives CDR1 KGHSH, CDR2 LQKENI. The chain's CDR3 is CASSPWDRTTTGELFF. CDR3 DNA: TGTGCCAGCTCACCCTGGGACAGGACCACAACCGGGGAGCTGTTTTTT.

This chain connects TRBV11-2 to TRBJ1-1, with D tentatively TRBD1 (6 bases). Germline V gene lookup returns CDR1 SGHAT and CDR2 FQNNGV. This CDR3 has 14 amino acids. V lost 1 base, J lost 2 bases, and 8 bases lay in between. The CDR3 loop reads CASSLGGGNTEAFF. The CDR3 DNA follows: TGTGCCAGCAGCTTAGGGGGGGGCAACACTGAAGCTTTCTTT.

The rearrangement links TRBV6-1 to TRBJ1-2; no firm D call. The V end was cut by 0 bases, the J end by 7 bases, with 9 bases between. Per the germline V gene, CDR1 is MNHNS and CDR2 is SASEGT. This CDR3 is built from 13 residues. The CDR3 sequence: CASSEALGFGYTF. The CDR3, as DNA: TGTGCCAGCAGTGAAGCGCTGGGTTTTGGCTACACCTTC.

The V gene is TRBV27, the J gene TRBJ2-3, with 12 positions matching TRBD1. J gave up 4 bases and V 5 bases, and 10 bases lay outside the gene matches. Germline V gene sequence: CDR1 MNHEY, CDR2 SMNVEV (reference sequence). The CDR3 is 17 amino acids. The CDR3 DNA is TGTGCCAGCAGTAGGGACAGGGGGCGCTTTTTGGCAGATACGCAGTATTTT. As protein: CASSRDRGRFLADTQYF.